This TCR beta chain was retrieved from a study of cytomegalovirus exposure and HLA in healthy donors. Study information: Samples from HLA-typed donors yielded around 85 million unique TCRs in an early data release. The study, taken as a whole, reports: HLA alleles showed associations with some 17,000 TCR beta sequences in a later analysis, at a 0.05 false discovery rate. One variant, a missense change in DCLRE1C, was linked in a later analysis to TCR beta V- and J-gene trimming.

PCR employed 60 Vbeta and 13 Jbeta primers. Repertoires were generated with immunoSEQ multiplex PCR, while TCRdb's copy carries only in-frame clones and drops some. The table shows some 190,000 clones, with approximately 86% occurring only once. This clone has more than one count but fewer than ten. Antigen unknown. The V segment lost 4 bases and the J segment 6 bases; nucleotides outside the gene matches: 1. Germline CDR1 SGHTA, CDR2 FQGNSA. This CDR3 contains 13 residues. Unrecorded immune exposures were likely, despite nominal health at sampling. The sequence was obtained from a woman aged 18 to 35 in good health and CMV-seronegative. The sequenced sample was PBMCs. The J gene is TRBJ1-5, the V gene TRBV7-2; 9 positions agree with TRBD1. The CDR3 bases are TGTGCCAGCAGCTGGGACAGGGCTCAGCCCCAGCATTTT. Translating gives CASSWDRAQPQHF.